Below, 21 T cell receptor beta chains from the same sample are listed, as sequenced in a study of blood T cell repertoires in COVID-19. Clones were sequenced by immunoSEQ multiplex PCR, and TCRdb holds only the in-frame ones, with some missing. The sample carries some 220,000 clones, 84% recorded once. The sequencing input was peripheral blood. Every receptor here comes from a man aged 50 to 59 with acute or convalescent COVID-19.

V usage is TRBV19 and J usage is TRBJ2-4, with 7 positions matching TRBD1. The germline V gene encodes CDR1 LNHDA and CDR2 SQIVND (reference sequence). The CDR3 has 18 amino acids. With V trimmed by 2 bases and J by 1 base, 11 bases remained unmatched. DNA for the CDR3: TGTGCCAGTAGTATACGGAAAGGGGGCCAATTTGCCAAAAACATTCAGTACTTC. It is translated as CASSIRKGGQFAKNIQYF.

This clone was observed once. J is TRBJ1-6 and V is TRBV21-1; the D call in the table, TRBD1, was not verified against the DNA. TRBV21-1 is a pseudogene. CDR3 length equals 14 residues. In DNA form, the CDR3 reads TGTGCCAGCAGCAAAGGGGGCTCAGATTCACCCCTCCACTTT. It encodes CASSKGGSDSPLHF.

The V gene is TRBV14, the J gene TRBJ2-7; no definite D call. Germline CDR1 SGHDN, CDR2 FVKESK. The ends were cut back, 4 bases at V and 0 bases at J, with 13 bases in the middle. CDR3 size: 15 residues. In DNA, the CDR3 is TGTGCCAGCAGCCCCCTTAGAGTACCCTCCTACGAGCAGTACTTC. This gives the protein CASSPLRVPSYEQYF. Full variable domain (rest looked up from reference TRBV14 and TRBJ2-7): EAGVTQFPSHSVIEKGQTVTLRCDPISGHDNLYWYRRVMGKEIKFLLHFVKESKQDESGMPNNRFLAERTGGTYSTLKVQPAELEDSGVYFCASSPLRVPSYEQYFGPGTRLTVT.

This clone was seen a single time. This chain joins TRBV19 and TRBJ1-4, with D possibly TRBD1 on 5 matching bases. Per the germline V gene, CDR1 is LNHDA and CDR2 is SQIVND (reference sequence). V lost 6 bases and J 0 bases, leaving 11 bases between the germline ends. There are 15 residues in the CDR3. CDR3 coding DNA: TGTGCCAGTAGCGCGGTGACAGCAACTAATGAAAAACTGTTTTTT. Residues: CASSAVTATNEKLFF.

The chain couples TRBV29-1 to TRBJ1-4; D unclear. The germline gives CDR1 SQVTM, CDR2 ANQGSEA. This CDR3 has 11 amino acids. The V end lost 5 bases, the J end lost 3 bases, and 4 bases lay between the germline ends. The CDR3 nucleotides are TGCAGCGTTCTGTCTAATGAAAAACTGTTTTTT. It encodes CSVLSNEKLFF.

The rearrangement joins TRBV2 to TRBJ2-1, with D maybe TRBD2 (5 bases). The V gene's germline CDR1 is SNHLY and CDR2 FYNNEI. This CDR3 comprises 12 residues. The V gene lost 9 bases and the J gene lost 6 bases, with 12 bases spanning the gap. The CDR3 nucleotides are TGTGCCAGTTTCGGGATCTTCAATGAGCAGTTCTTC. Its protein is CASFGIFNEQFF. Drawing the rest from reference TRBV2 and TRBJ2-1, the complete variable domain is EPEVTQTPSHQVTQMGQEVILRCVPISNHLYFYWYRQILGQKVEFLVSFYNNEISEKSEIFDDQFSVERPDGSNFTLKIRSTKLEDSAMYFCASFGIFNEQFFGPGTRLTVL.

The chain uses TRBV19 and TRBJ2-1, with 9 bases identical to TRBD1. V lost 7 bases and J lost 7; bases outside the gene matches: 8. The germline CDR1 and CDR2 sequences are LNHDA and SQIVND (reference sequence). The CDR3 is made up of 14 amino acids. The CDR3 bases are TGTGCCAGTACGCCGGGACAGGGAGAGAATGAGCAGTTCTTC. Its translation: CASTPGQGENEQFF.

This clone appeared once. The chain recombines TRBV6-4 with TRBJ1-1, with a possible D match to TRBD1 (5 bases). The germline CDR1 and CDR2 sequences are MRHNA and SNTAGT. V was shortened by 5 bases and J by 4 bases, with 11 bases between the two germline ends. The CDR3 covers 13 residues. The CDR3 loop reads CASSRQGGTEAFF. Here the CDR3 DNA reads TGTGCCAGCAGTCGTCAGGGCGGCACTGAAGCTTTCTTT.

The chain couples TRBV11-2 to TRBJ2-6; D may be TRBD1 (5 bases). The CDR3 runs 15 residues. The germline V gene has CDR1 SGHAT and CDR2 FQNNGV. Trimming took 4 bases from V and 3 from J, leaving 10 bases between them. CDR3 sequence (DNA): TGTGCCAGCAGCTCACAGGCTTTTGGGGCCAACGTCCTGACTTTC. Residues: CASSSQAFGANVLTF.

This clone has only one observation. The chain joins TRBV4-1 to TRBJ1-4; no firm D call. This CDR3 contains 16 residues. The V end was cut by 0 bases, the J end by 0 bases, with 8 bases between. Germline V gives CDR1 MGHRA, CDR2 YSYEKL. The CDR3 region is CASSQEGAATNEKLFF. The CDR3 DNA reads as TGCGCCAGCAGCCAAGAGGGAGCTGCAACTAATGAAAAACTGTTTTTT.

CDR3 protein: CASTLRGGFTEAFF. The CDR3 nucleotides read TGTGCCAGCACCCTAAGGGGGGGGTTCACTGAAGCTTTCTTT. V and J are TRBV3-1 (or the pseudogene TRBV3-2) and TRBJ1-1; possibly TRBD1 for D (6 bases). The CDR3 runs to 14 residues. The V end was cut by 7 bases, the J end by 4 bases, with 16 bases between. Germline loops: CDR1 LGHDT, CDR2 YNNKEL (reference sequence).

The V gene is TRBV10-3, the J gene TRBJ1-5; 8 bases are a match to TRBD1. The CDR3 has 15 residues. The ends lost 6 bases at V and 0 bases at J; junction bases unmatched: 4. CDR1 and CDR2 (germline): ENHRY, SYGVKD. The CDR3 loop is CAIRMTGDSNQPQHF. CDR3 coding DNA: TGTGCCATCAGAATGACAGGGGATAGCAATCAGCCCCAGCATTTT.

This clone has ten or more counts. The rearrangement joins TRBV27 to TRBJ2-2; TRBD1 matches 7 bases. The CDR3 is made up of 15 amino acids. Germline values: CDR1 MNHEY, CDR2 SMNVEV (reference sequence). The trim removed 8 bases at V and 2 bases at J, leaving 8 bases unmatched. In DNA, the CDR3 is TGTGCCAGCGGACTGAACAGGGGTAACACCGGGGAGCTGTTTTTT. Translation gives CASGLNRGNTGELFF.

This clone was seen a handful of times. The rearrangement uses TRBV27 and TRBJ1-6; D is unclear. Germline V gene sequence: CDR1 MNHEY, CDR2 SMNVEV (reference sequence). With 2 bases removed from V and 7 bases from J, the gap between germline ends came to 12 bases. CDR3 length equals 15 residues. CDR3 DNA sequence: TGTGCCAGCAGTTTAGGTGGCAGGAACAATTCACCCCTCCACTTT. Translated: CASSLGGRNNSPLHF.

This chain connects TRBV27 to TRBJ1-1, with unresolved D. Germline CDR1 and CDR2: MNHEY and SMNVEV (reference sequence). V was clipped by 0 bases and J by 4 bases, with 6 bases between them. The CDR3 runs 13 residues. The DNA of the CDR3 is TGTGCCAGCAGTTTATCGGTCGGCACTGAAGCTTTCTTT. This translates into CASSLSVGTEAFF.

This rearrangement joins TRBV2 to TRBJ1-6; TRBD1 matches at 9 bases. The CDR3 covers 12 residues. V trimming: 6 bases; J trimming: 12 bases; junction bases outside the gene matches: 3. Germline V gives CDR1 SNHLY, CDR2 FYNNEI. CDR3 amino acids: CASRGDREPLHF. The CDR3 DNA is TGTGCCAGCAGAGGGGACAGGGAACCCCTCCACTTT.

This chain links TRBV19 with TRBJ2-5; 10 nucleotides align to TRBD1. The trim removed 5 bases at V and 2 bases at J, leaving 17 bases unmatched. The germline V gene encodes CDR1 LNHDA and CDR2 SQIVND (reference sequence). The CDR3 runs 19 residues. CDR3 residues: CASSPLRDRGPDLQETQYF. The CDR3 DNA follows: TGTGCCAGTAGTCCCCTCCGGGACAGGGGCCCAGATTTACAAGAGACCCAGTACTTC.

This chain uses TRBV9 with TRBJ2-7, with D possibly TRBD1 on 6 matching bases. Deletions cut 3 bases from V and 1 base from J, with 8 bases between. The CDR3 length is 13 residues. Germline-derived CDR1 and CDR2 are SGDLS and YYNGEE. CDR3 residues: CASSEGHSYEQYF. CDR3 in DNA: TGTGCCAGCAGCGAGGGACATTCCTACGAGCAGTACTTC.

V and J are TRBV27 and TRBJ1-1; TRBD1 matches 11 bases. The V and J ends lost 5 bases and 6 bases, in that order; junction bases with no gene match: 8. Looked up from germline, CDR1 is MNHEY and CDR2 is SMNVEV (reference sequence). This CDR3 has 15 amino acids. The CDR3, as DNA: TGTGCCAGCAGTCTCGGGACAGGGGGTTGGGCTGAAGCTTTCTTT. Its translation: CASSLGTGGWAEAFF.

The chain uses TRBV4-1 and TRBJ2-1; 7 nucleotides match TRBD2. The CDR3 contains 18 residues. Trimming took 0 bases from V and 3 from J; bases not matched to a gene: 11. Germline lookup yields CDR1 MGHRA and CDR2 YSYEKL. CDR3 sequence reads: CASSQDGPASGVYNEQFF. CDR3 DNA: TGCGCCAGCAGCCAAGATGGGCCGGCTAGCGGAGTCTACAATGAGCAGTTCTTC.

The chain joins TRBV5-4 to TRBJ2-3, with D possibly TRBD2 on 7 matching bases. V lost 1 base and J 2 bases, leaving 14 bases between the germline ends. CDR1 and CDR2 (germline): SGHNT, YYREEE (reference sequence). This CDR3 is built from 16 residues. CDR3 sequence: CASSLLSGGHTDTQYF. The CDR3 DNA sequence: TGTGCCAGCAGCTTGTTATCGGGGGGACACACAGATACGCAGTATTTT.